This T cell receptor (beta chain) was sequenced in a study of T cell responses to AZD1222 COVID-19 vaccine. Overall study results and limits: All repertoire sampling was performed exclusively after the peak T cell response. Clonal diversity may have been underestimated, and the donors were mostly white British, with more females than males.

With 7 bases clipped from V and 7 bases from J, the junction kept 7 bases outside the gene matches. CDR1 and CDR2 from the germline V gene are GTSNPN and SVGIG (reference sequence). The CDR3 runs 13 residues. As to this clone: Antigen specificity is unknown.

Method: immunoSEQ multiplex PCR; TCRdb's copy keeps in-frame clones and lacks some. The sample consists of roughly 120,000 clones, over 75% of them appearing once. The receptor comes from an adult in good health. The material was peripheral blood, obtained on day 0 of AZD1222 vaccination. The chain is built from TRBV30 and TRBJ1-4, with 9 bases identical to TRBD1. CDR3 protein: CASRQGVGEKLFF. In nucleotides, the CDR3 is TGTGCCTCCCGACAGGGGGTCGGTGAAAAACTGTTTTTT.